This T cell receptor (beta chain) was obtained from a study of beta chain features in type 1 diabetes. Sequencing targeted expressed TCRB transcripts, as all isolated RNA had been reverse transcribed. Average reads for naive, central memory and regulatory T cell samples were some 3.9 million. TCRdb's copy holds only in-frame clones and misses some; the assay was immunoSEQ multiplex PCR. Here the sample spans around 290,000 clones, approximately 8.1% being singletons. Per germline, CDR1 SNHLY and CDR2 FYNNEI. This CDR3 is built from 12 residues. V lost 5 bases and J lost 7, with 9 bases in between. This clone was counted a few times. Its antigen is not known. Overall study findings and caveats: With patients and controls alike, PCR might favor shorter templates to an equal degree. It was among patients, rather than healthy donors, that naive, central memory and Treg TCRB repertoires appeared more similar. All four CD4+ subsets of Type 1 diabetes patients contained TCRB CDR3s that were moderately but significantly shorter.

The TCR originated in a young woman in good health. The chain carries TRBV2 and TRBJ1-5, with D perhaps TRBD1 (5 bases). The source material was central memory CD4+ T cells from blood. The DNA for the CDR3 is TGTGCCAGCAGTAAAGACAGCCAGCCCCAGCATTTT. As protein: CASSKDSQPQHF. The full variable domain, its missing parts supplied by reference TRBV2 and TRBJ1-5, is EPEVTQTPSHQVTQMGQEVILRCVPISNHLYFYWYRQILGQKVEFLVSFYNNEISEKSEIFDDQFSVERPDGSNFTLKIRSTKLEDSAMYFCASSKDSQPQHFGDGTRLSIL.